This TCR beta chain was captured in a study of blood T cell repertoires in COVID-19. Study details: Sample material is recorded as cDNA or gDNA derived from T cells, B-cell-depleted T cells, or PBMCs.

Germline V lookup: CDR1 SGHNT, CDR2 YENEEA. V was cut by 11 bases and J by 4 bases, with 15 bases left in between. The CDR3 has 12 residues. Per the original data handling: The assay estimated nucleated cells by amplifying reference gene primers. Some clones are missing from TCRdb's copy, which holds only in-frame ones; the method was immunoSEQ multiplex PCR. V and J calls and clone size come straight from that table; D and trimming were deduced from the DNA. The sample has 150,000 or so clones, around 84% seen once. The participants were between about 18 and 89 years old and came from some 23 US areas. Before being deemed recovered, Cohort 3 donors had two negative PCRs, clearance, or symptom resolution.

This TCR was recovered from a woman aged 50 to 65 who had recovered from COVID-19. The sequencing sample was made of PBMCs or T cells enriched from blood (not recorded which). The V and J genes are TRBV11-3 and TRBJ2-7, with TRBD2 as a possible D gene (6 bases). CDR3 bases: TGTGCCCGCCGGGAGTTGGGTTACGAGCAGTACTTC. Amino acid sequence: CARRELGYEQYF.